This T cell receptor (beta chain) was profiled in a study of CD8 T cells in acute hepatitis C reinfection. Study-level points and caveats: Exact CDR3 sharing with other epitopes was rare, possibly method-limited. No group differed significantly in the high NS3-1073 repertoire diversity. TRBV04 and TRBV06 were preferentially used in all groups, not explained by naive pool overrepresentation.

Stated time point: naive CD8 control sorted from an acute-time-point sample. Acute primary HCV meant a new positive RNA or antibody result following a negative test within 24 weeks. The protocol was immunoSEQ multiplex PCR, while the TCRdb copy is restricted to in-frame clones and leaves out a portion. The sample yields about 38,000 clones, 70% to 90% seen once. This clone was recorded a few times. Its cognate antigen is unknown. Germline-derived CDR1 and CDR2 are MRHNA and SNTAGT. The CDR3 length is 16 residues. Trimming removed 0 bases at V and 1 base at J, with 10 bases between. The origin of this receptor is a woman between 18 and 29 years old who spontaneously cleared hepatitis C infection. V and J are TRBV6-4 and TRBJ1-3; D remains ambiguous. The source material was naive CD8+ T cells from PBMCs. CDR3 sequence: CASSDSRFLSGNTIYF. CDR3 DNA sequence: TGTGCCAGCAGTGACTCCAGATTCCTATCTGGAAACACCATATATTTT.